The 16 T cell receptor beta chains below were found in one sample sequenced in a study of sequential checkpoint blockade in melanoma. Profiling relied on immunoSEQ multiplex PCR, and the TCRdb table lists in-frame clones only, not all of them. The sample holds around 21,000 clones, roughly 82% seen once. Treatment denoted: randomized to nivolumab then ipilimumab (arm A) or the reverse (arm B). The source material was CD8+ T cells sorted from blood (inferred from file names), sampled from a patient given nivolumab and ipilimumab in sequence. These receptors were collected from a human donor with melanoma.

This chain links TRBV7-9 with TRBJ2-1, with 7 bases that match TRBD1. Trimming took 1 base from V and 6 from J; bases not matched to a gene: 0. The CDR3 is 13 residues long. The V gene's germline CDR1 is SEHNR and CDR2 FQNEAQ (reference sequence). The CDR3 is CASSLDRGNEQFF. Here the CDR3 DNA reads TGTGCCAGCAGCTTAGACAGGGGCAATGAGCAGTTCTTC. Filled out from reference TRBV7-9 and TRBJ2-1, the complete variable domain reads DTGVSQNPRHKITKRGQNVTFRCDPISEHNRLYWYRQTLGQGPEFLTYFQNEAQLEKSRLLSDRFSAERPKGSFSTLEIQRTEQGDSAMYLCASSLDRGNEQFFGPGTRLTVL.

The CDR3 reads CASRLGHNQPQHF. The CDR3, as DNA: TGTGCCAGCAGACTGGGACACAATCAGCCCCAGCATTTT. V and J are TRBV6-1 and TRBJ1-5; D may be TRBD1 (6 bases). With 6 bases removed from V and 3 bases from J, the gap between germline ends came to 9 bases. CDR1 MNHNS and CDR2 SASEGT come from the germline V gene. The CDR3 sequence is 13 residues long.

Remarks on this clone: Compared with germline, one end of the junction differs, possibly owing to a read error. This chain uses TRBV11-2 with TRBJ1-2; a weak D match, TRBD1 (5 bases). Germline assignment: CDR1 SGHAT and CDR2 FQNNGV. The length of the CDR3 is 16 residues. CDR3 amino acids: CASSQDASGVGYGYTF. For the CDR3, the DNA is TGCGCCAGCAGCCAAGATGCCTCGGGGGTGGGCTATGGCTACACCTTC.

The genes are TRBV7-9 and TRBJ2-1; 13 bases agree with TRBD2. The CDR3 is 15 residues long. With 3 bases clipped from V and 8 bases from J, the junction kept 4 bases outside the gene matches. CDR1 and CDR2 (germline): SEHNR, FQNEAQ (reference sequence). The CDR3 loop is CASSFQGLAGDEQFF. Here the CDR3 DNA reads TGTGCCAGCAGCTTCCAAGGACTAGCGGGGGATGAGCAGTTCTTC.

The chain carries TRBV6-1 and TRBJ1-1; D not resolved. The germline V gene has CDR1 MNHNS and CDR2 SASEGT. There are 11 residues in the CDR3. V was clipped by 10 bases and J by 1 base, with 7 bases between them. CDR3 residues: CATLRNTEAFF. Here the CDR3 DNA reads TGTGCCACTCTCAGGAACACTGAAGCTTTCTTT.

CDR3 residues: CASSKYRDSANYGYTF. CDR3 coding DNA: TGCGCCAGCAGCAAATACCGGGACAGCGCTAACTATGGCTACACCTTC. The chain has TRBV5-1 and TRBJ1-2, with 7 positions matching TRBD1. Germline assignment: CDR1 SGHRS and CDR2 YFSETQ. Unmatched junction bases numbered 9, after V lost 4 bases and J lost 0 bases. The length of the CDR3 is 16 residues.

The gene calls are TRBV5-4 and TRBJ1-2; 9 nucleotides match TRBD1. This CDR3 region has 13 residues. Losses at the gene ends were 5 bases for V and 6 bases for J; bases not matched to a gene: 5. Germline V lookup: CDR1 SGHNT, CDR2 YYREEE (reference sequence). The CDR3 DNA follows: TGTGCCAGCAGAGGGACAGGGAGAGATGGCTACACCTTC. Residues: CASRGTGRDGYTF.

This clone appeared a single time. The V call is TRBV28, the J call TRBJ2-3, with 11 bases fitting TRBD2. V lost 5 bases, J lost 5 bases, and 3 bases stayed unmatched. The CDR3 is 14 residues long. Germline lookup yields CDR1 MDHEN and CDR2 SYDVKM. The CDR3 nucleotides are TGTGCCAGCAGTCTAGCGGGGGGACGAGATACGCAGTATTTT. Encoded protein: CASSLAGGRDTQYF.

The J gene is TRBJ1-6, the V gene TRBV28; 7 nucleotides agree with TRBD1. With 9 bases clipped from V and 0 bases from J, the junction kept 5 bases outside the gene matches. The germline CDR1 and CDR2 sequences are MDHEN and SYDVKM. There are 15 residues in the CDR3. CDR3 protein: CASFRGSSYNSPLHF. The CDR3 region has the DNA TGTGCCAGTTTCAGGGGGAGCTCCTATAATTCACCCCTCCACTTT.

This clone was recorded a few times. This chain uses TRBV28 with TRBJ1-4; 7 nucleotides line up with TRBD1. After removal of 5 bases from V and 3 bases from J, the junction contained 3 bases not matched to a gene. Germline assignment: CDR1 MDHEN and CDR2 SYDVKM. CDR3 length: 14 residues. The CDR3 region is CASSRDSANEKLFF. The CDR3 nucleotides read TGTGCCAGCAGTAGGGACAGCGCTAATGAAAAACTGTTTTTT.

The CDR3 DNA follows: TGTGCCAGTAGTATTTGGACTGGTAACTATGGCTACACCTTC. It is translated as CASSIWTGNYGYTF. This rearrangement joins TRBV19 to TRBJ1-2; D is ambiguous. The CDR3 sequence is 14 residues long. The V end was cut by 3 bases, the J end by 1 base, with 9 bases between. CDR1 is LNHDA and CDR2 is SQIVND in the germline V gene (reference sequence).

The gene calls are TRBV19 and TRBJ1-2; 8 bases map to TRBD1. Looked up from germline, CDR1 is LNHDA and CDR2 is SQIVND (reference sequence). The CDR3 contains 16 residues. Trimming at V came to 5 bases and at J to 3 bases, leaving 11 bases not matched to a gene. This CDR3 is CASSSPFDRGDYGYTF. CDR3 sequence (DNA): TGTGCCAGTAGTTCCCCTTTCGACAGGGGAGACTATGGCTACACCTTC.

This chain links TRBV5-1 with TRBJ2-3; 14 bases line up with TRBD2. The V gene's germline CDR1 is SGHRS and CDR2 YFSETQ. CDR3 length equals 15 residues. The trim removed 4 bases at V and 6 bases at J, leaving 4 bases unmatched. The chain's CDR3 is CASSPWTSGGDTQYF. The CDR3 region has the DNA TGCGCCAGCAGCCCCTGGACTAGCGGGGGGGATACGCAGTATTTT.

This sequence joins TRBV6-6 and TRBJ2-1, with 11 bases fitting TRBD1. Germline V gene sequence: CDR1 MNHNY, CDR2 SVGAGI (reference sequence). V lost 8 bases to trimming and J lost 2 bases; unmatched junction nucleotides: 8. CDR3 length: 16 amino acids. Here the CDR3 reads CASGPAGQGAYNEQFF. The CDR3 DNA follows: TGTGCCAGCGGCCCGGCGGGACAGGGGGCCTACAATGAGCAGTTCTTC.

The table lists this clone with a few counts. The chain has TRBV5-8 and TRBJ2-1; D possibly corresponds to TRBD2 (5 bases). Per germline, CDR1 SGHTS and CDR2 YDEGEE. The CDR3 is 14 amino acids. V gave up 4 bases and J gave up 5 bases, with 13 bases separating them. The CDR3 loop reads CASSLRGADNEQFF. The DNA for the CDR3 is TGTGCCAGCAGCCTTCGCGGAGCGGACAATGAGCAGTTCTTC.

The chain is built from TRBV13 and TRBJ2-1; 10 bases fit TRBD1. After removal of 2 bases from V and 2 bases from J, the junction contained 9 bases not matched to a gene. CDR3 size: 18 residues. CDR1 and CDR2 from the germline V gene are PRHDT and FYEKMQ (reference sequence). The CDR3 DNA follows: TGTGCCAGCAGCTTAATTCGAAGGACAGGGGGGCCCTACAATGAGCAGTTCTTC. Protein: CASSLIRRTGGPYNEQFF.